Following are 26 T cell receptor beta chains from one sample sequenced in a study of glioma-infiltrating T cells. TCR alpha and beta CDR3 regions were amplified from RNA using iRepertoire nested multiplex PCR. A single record per CDR3 protein comes from TCRdb applying MiXCR to the multiplex PCR reads. Of 400,000 or so distinct CDR3 sequences listed, about 40% are singletons. Sequences were obtained from glioma tissue, nonneoplastic brain tissue, or PBMCs (not recorded which). The receptors stem from a human donor with low-grade glioma or glioblastoma, undergoing nonglioma brain surgery, or in good health (not recorded which).

The rearrangement joins TRBV5-4 to TRBJ2-1; D may match TRBD1 or TRBD2 (7 bases each). CDR3 length: 16 residues. Germline V gene sequence: CDR1 SGHNT, CDR2 YYREEE (reference sequence). Trimming removed 4 bases at V and 4 bases at J, with 18 bases between. The CDR3 coding sequence is TGTGCCAGCAGCCCGGGAACAGGGGAGGGTTACAATGAGCAGTTCTTC. This gives the protein CASSPGTGEGYNEQFF.

This clonotype appeared many times. The chain joins TRBV20-1 to TRBJ1-5; D perhaps matches TRBD1 (6 bases). The V gene lost 0 bases and the J gene lost 3 bases, with 15 bases spanning the gap. Germline CDR1 DFQATT, CDR2 SNEGSKA (reference sequence). This CDR3 has 16 residues. DNA for the CDR3: TGCAGTGCTAGAGATTTAGGCAGGGGAACCAATCAGCCCCAGCATTTT. Translated: CSARDLGRGTNQPQHF.

Only one count was recorded for this clonotype. The chain carries TRBV7-4 and TRBJ2-2; TRBD2 matches 7 bases. The CDR3 runs to 15 residues. The junction had 5 bases not matched to a gene; V was cut back by 1 base and J by 6 bases. From germline, CDR1 is SGHVT and CDR2 SQSDAQ. The DNA of the CDR3 is TGTGCCAGCAGCTTAGGCGGGAGTTTTCCCGGGGAGCTGTTTTTT. This codes for CASSLGGSFPGELFF.

The rearrangement uses TRBV28 and TRBJ1-3; D unresolved. The CDR3 consists of 14 residues. Trimming shortened V by 9 bases and J by 0 bases, and 12 bases separated the two germline ends. Germline lookup yields CDR1 MDHEN and CDR2 SYDVKM. This CDR3 is CASLYAASGNTIYF. In nucleotides, the CDR3 is TGTGCCAGTCTATATGCGGCCTCTGGAAACACCATATATTTT.

The chain combines TRBV27 with TRBJ2-7, with D uncertain. V was pared by 7 bases and J by 2 bases, with 18 bases between. CDR1 is MNHEY, CDR2 SMNVEV, per germline (reference sequence). The CDR3 covers 15 residues. In DNA, the CDR3 is TGTGCCAGCATCGCCCTCAGTGCCCCACCCTACGAGCAGTACTTC. Its translation is CASIALSAPPYEQYF.

The J gene is TRBJ2-4, the V gene TRBV12-3 or TRBV12-4; tentatively, D is TRBD1 (5 bases). The CDR3 totals 15 residues. The V and J ends lost 2 bases and 1 base respectively, with 9 bases between them. In nucleotides, the CDR3 is TGTGCCAGCAGTTTACCCGGACATGCCAAAAACATTCAGTACTTC. This encodes CASSLPGHAKNIQYF.

The V and J genes are TRBV25-1 and TRBJ2-1; TRBD2 matches 10 bases. Germline-derived CDR1 and CDR2 are MGHDK and SYGVNS. V was pared by 4 bases and J by 10 bases, with 4 bases of the junction left unmatched. The CDR3 extends over 13 amino acids. CDR3 in amino acids: CASSGLAGVEQFF. The DNA of the CDR3 is TGTGCCAGCAGTGGACTAGCGGGTGTCGAGCAGTTCTTC.

The rearrangement uses TRBV5-4 and TRBJ2-3; 9 bases fit TRBD2. The J segment lost 6 bases and the V segment lost 0 bases, leaving 8 bases of the junction unmatched. The V gene's germline CDR1 is SGHNT and CDR2 YYREEE (reference sequence). CDR3 length: 16 residues. In nucleotides, the CDR3 is TGTGCCAGCAGCTTGGGGTGGGCTAGCGGGAAGGATACGCAGTATTTT. Its protein is CASSLGWASGKDTQYF.

This clonotype was seen just once. Just one base apart from a much larger clone, this may be a read error. The chain has TRBV6-1 and TRBJ1-2; 9 nucleotides align to TRBD1. V shed 8 bases, J shed 4 bases, and the junction held 11 bases outside the gene matches. The germline gives CDR1 MNHNS, CDR2 SASEGT. CDR3 length: 15 amino acids. The DNA of the CDR3 is TGTGCCAGCGGATTGACAGGGGGACTTTTCTATGGCTACACCTTC. Protein sequence: CASGLTGGLFYGYTF.

This clonotype was counted ten times or more. This chain links TRBV20-1 with TRBJ2-1; no clear D gene. The germline V and J ends were trimmed by 0 bases and 3 bases, with 6 bases remaining between them. The CDR3 is made up of 13 amino acids. Germline lookup yields CDR1 DFQATT and CDR2 SNEGSKA (reference sequence). CDR3 in DNA: TGCAGTGCTAGAGATCCCGACTACAATGAGCAGTTCTTC. Amino acids: CSARDPDYNEQFF.

This clonotype was seen at least ten times. V gene TRBV27 combines with J gene TRBJ2-7, with D hard to call. The V gene lost 3 bases and the J gene lost 2 bases, with 8 bases spanning the gap. Germline CDR1 reads MNHEY; CDR2 reads SMNVEV (reference sequence). This CDR3 is built from 13 residues. The CDR3 sequence: CASSFGDAYEQYF. In nucleotides, the CDR3 is TGTGCCAGCAGTTTTGGCGATGCCTACGAGCAGTACTTC.

This clonotype showed up just a few times. The rearrangement uses TRBV7-2 and TRBJ2-7; 11 bases align to TRBD2. Germline CDR1 SGHTA, CDR2 FQGNSA. The CDR3 extends over 16 amino acids. Unmatched junction bases numbered 9, after V lost 1 base and J lost 7 bases. CDR3 residues: CASSLGPGLADSEQYF. The CDR3 nucleotides read TGTGCCAGCAGCTTAGGGCCGGGACTAGCGGACTCGGAGCAGTACTTC.

This clonotype has at least ten counts. The rearrangement uses TRBV6-1 and TRBJ1-1, with D unresolved. The CDR3 loop spans 11 amino acids. Germline CDR1 reads MNHNS; CDR2 reads SASEGT. Trimming removed 7 bases at V and 4 bases at J, with 7 bases between. The CDR3 DNA reads TGTGCCAGCATACGCGGCACTGAAGCTTTCTTT. This gives the protein CASIRGTEAFF.

The V and J genes are TRBV29-1 and TRBJ1-1; TRBD1 matches at 10 bases. In germline, CDR1 is SQVTM, CDR2 ANQGSEA. V gave up 6 bases and J gave up 4 bases; unmatched junction bases: 11. The CDR3 runs 15 residues. The CDR3 region is CSVGPGTGAGTEAFF. CDR3 DNA: TGCAGCGTCGGTCCCGGGACAGGGGCGGGCACTGAAGCTTTCTTT.

A note on this clonotype: A much more abundant neighbour one base away suggests this may be a read error. V usage is TRBV6-2 or TRBV6-3 and J usage is TRBJ1-6, with D uncertain. The CDR3 is 15 amino acids. Germline V gene data show CDR1 as MNHEY and CDR2 as SVGEGT. CDR3 nucleotide sequence: TGTGCCGGCAGTTACATGGGTCAGCCTAATTCACCCCTCCACTTT. Its translation is CAGSYMGQPNSPLHF.

In this sample, this clonotype turned up a few times. This chain connects TRBV4-2 to TRBJ1-1, with D hard to call. Trimming left V 0 bases short and J 4 bases short, with 12 bases between. Germline-derived CDR1 and CDR2 are LGHNA and YNFKEQ. The CDR3 totals 15 residues. The CDR3 coding sequence is TGTGCCAGCAGCCAAGAAGTCTCCGGAAGCACTGAAGCTTTCTTT. Amino acid sequence: CASSQEVSGSTEAFF.

This clonotype was counted many times. V is TRBV28 and J is TRBJ2-1; D may be TRBD2 (6 bases). V dropped 6 bases and J dropped 3 bases, with 12 bases sitting between them. The CDR3 has 14 residues. The germline gives CDR1 MDHEN, CDR2 SYDVKM. The CDR3 nucleotides read TGTGCCAGCAGCCCACTGGGACTCTACAATGAGCAGTTCTTC. Residues: CASSPLGLYNEQFF.

This clonotype was found many times. This chain uses TRBV6-1 with TRBJ2-3, with D possibly matching TRBD1 (6 bases). The CDR3 loop spans 15 amino acids. Germline V gene lookup returns CDR1 MNHNS and CDR2 SASEGT. Trimming removed 5 bases from V and 4 bases from J, with 16 bases in between. The CDR3 nucleotides are TGTGCCAGCAGTCCCCGGGACACCCACCCAGATACGCAGTATTTT. This sequence encodes CASSPRDTHPDTQYF.

The chain employs TRBV19 and TRBJ1-2; D gene ambiguous. Germline loops: CDR1 LNHDA, CDR2 SQIVND (reference sequence). The V end lost 5 bases, the J end lost 2 bases, and 18 bases lay between the germline ends. This CDR3 region has 16 residues. Here the CDR3 reads CASSSPPGTRNYGYTF. The DNA of the CDR3 is TGTGCCAGTAGTTCCCCACCGGGCACAAGAAACTATGGCTACACCTTC.

About this clonotype itself: A much larger clonotype is one base distant, so this may be a read error. The chain carries TRBV10-2 and TRBJ1-5; TRBD1 matches 9 bases. The germline V gene has CDR1 WSHSY and CDR2 SAAADI. The CDR3 totals 13 residues. The CDR3 nucleotides are TGTGCCAGCCGGGACAGGGAAATCCAGCCCCACCATTTT. Translation: CASRDREIQPHHF.

This clonotype has just a few counts. One end of the junction does not line up with germline, which may come from a read error. The chain combines TRBV28 with TRBJ1-1, with D uncertain. The CDR3 spans 13 residues. Germline values: CDR1 MDHEN, CDR2 SYDVKM. CDR3 nucleotide sequence: TGTGCCAGCAGTTTTTCCGGGAACACTAAAGCTTTCTTT. It translates to CASSFSGNTKAFF.

The gene calls are TRBV5-4 and TRBJ1-2; D may be TRBD1 (5 bases). This CDR3 spans 13 amino acids. Germline CDR1 reads SGHNT; CDR2 reads YYREEE (reference sequence). V lost 2 bases and J lost 4, with 9 bases in between. CDR3 nucleotides: TGTGCCAGCAGCTTCAGGGTAGGCTATGGCTACACCTTC. It specifies CASSFRVGYGYTF.

This clonotype showed up just a few times. The chain is built from TRBV10-3 and TRBJ2-7, with D perhaps matching TRBD1 (6 bases). V lost 3 bases and J lost 2, with 11 bases in between. The CDR3 length is 14 residues. Germline lookup yields CDR1 ENHRY and CDR2 SYGVKD. The CDR3 DNA follows: TGTGCCATCAGTGATAAGGGGGAAACCTACGAGCAGTACTTC. Translating it yields CAISDKGETYEQYF.

This clonotype occurred many times. The chain recombines TRBV20-1 with TRBJ2-3; D is uncertain. CDR1 is DFQATT and CDR2 is SNEGSKA in the germline V gene (reference sequence). V gave up 6 bases and J gave up 3 bases, with 13 bases separating them. The CDR3 is 13 amino acids. DNA of the CDR3: TGCAGTGCGAAGGCAGGAAGGACAGATACGCAGTATTTT. The encoded protein is CSAKAGRTDTQYF.

The CDR3 DNA sequence: TGTGCCAGCAGCTCACTAGCGCCGAGCTCCTACGAGCAGTACTTC. Protein: CASSSLAPSSYEQYF. The rearrangement uses TRBV7-2 and TRBJ2-7; 7 bases map to TRBD2. CDR1 SGHTA and CDR2 FQGNSA come from the germline V gene. The CDR3 length is 15 residues. V dropped 4 bases and J dropped 0; count of bases not matched to a gene: 6.

This clonotype turned up a few times. The chain carries TRBV20-1 and TRBJ2-7; no clear D gene. Trimming cost V 0 bases and J 3 bases, with 9 bases left between them. The germline gives CDR1 DFQATT, CDR2 SNEGSKA (reference sequence). This CDR3 comprises 13 residues. CDR3 loop: CSARDLVRYEQYF. The DNA for the CDR3 is TGCAGTGCTAGAGATTTAGTGCGCTACGAGCAGTACTTC.